The present TCR beta chain was sequenced within a study of blood T cell repertoires in COVID-19. Study at large: PBMCs, B-cell-depleted T cells, or T cells were the source of the cDNA or gDNA that made up the material.

In this sample, this clone turned up a few times. Authors' analysis steps: Estimated nucleated cell counts came from reference gene primer amplification. Profiled with immunoSEQ multiplex PCR; TCRdb holds only in-frame clones, not every one. Clonal size and the V and J genes are those of that table, whereas D and trimming came from the DNA. The repertoire holds some 290,000 clones, with about 90% as singletons. V lost 3 bases to trimming and J lost 8 bases; unmatched junction nucleotides: 12. Germline loops: CDR1 MNHEY, CDR2 SVGEGT. CDR3 length: 15 amino acids. Material: peripheral blood. The clonotype originates from a woman under 40 with COVID-19, enrolled during active disease. The rearrangement links TRBV6-2 or TRBV6-3 to TRBJ1-2; 7 bases match TRBD1. CDR3 protein: CASSYQTGIGYGYTF. CDR3 in DNA: TGTGCCAGCAGTTATCAGACAGGGATAGGATACGGCTACACCTTC.